The present T cell receptor (beta chain) was sequenced within a study of blood T cell repertoires in COVID-19. The CDR3 is made up of 14 amino acids. Germline CDR1 reads MNHEY; CDR2 reads SVGAGI. V trimming: 0 bases; J trimming: 6 bases; junction bases outside the gene matches: 5. This clone was found a few times. Original analysis: From reference gene primer amplification, estimates of nucleated cell counts were derived. Generated by immunoSEQ multiplex PCR, the TCRdb table keeps only in-frame clones and is missing some. V, J and clone size were drawn from that table, and D and trimming were deduced from the DNA. The sample has hundreds of thousands of clones, around 86% seen once. Participant-given clinical history determined each cohort assignment. Either two negative PCRs, clearance, or symptom resolution qualified Cohort 3 donors as recovered.

The source is a man in his fifties or sixties who had recovered from COVID-19. Sample: PBMCs or T cells enriched from blood (not recorded which). The chain recombines TRBV6-5 with TRBJ2-7; TRBD1 matches 7 bases. CDR3 loop: CASSYSTGKLEQYF. As DNA, the CDR3 is TGTGCCAGCAGTTACTCGACAGGGAAACTCGAGCAGTACTTC.